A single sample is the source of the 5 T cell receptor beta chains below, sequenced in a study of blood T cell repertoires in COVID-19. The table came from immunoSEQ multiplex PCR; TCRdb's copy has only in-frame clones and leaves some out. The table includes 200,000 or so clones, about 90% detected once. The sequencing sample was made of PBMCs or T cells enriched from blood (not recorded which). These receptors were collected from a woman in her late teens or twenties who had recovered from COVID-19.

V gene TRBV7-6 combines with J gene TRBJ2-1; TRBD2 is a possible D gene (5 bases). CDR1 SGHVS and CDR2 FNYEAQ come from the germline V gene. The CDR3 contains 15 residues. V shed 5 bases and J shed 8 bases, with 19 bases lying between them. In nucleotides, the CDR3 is TGTGCCAGCAGCCCCTCCCGGACTCCACGCGATGAGCAGTTCTTC. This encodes CASSPSRTPRDEQFF.

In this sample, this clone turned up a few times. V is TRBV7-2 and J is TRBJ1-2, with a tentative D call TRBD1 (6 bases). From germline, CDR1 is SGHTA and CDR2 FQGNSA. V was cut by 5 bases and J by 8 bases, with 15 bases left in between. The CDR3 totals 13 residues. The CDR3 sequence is CASSPGQSTGYTF. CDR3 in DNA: TGTGCCAGCAGCCCCGGACAGTCCACGGGCTACACCTTC. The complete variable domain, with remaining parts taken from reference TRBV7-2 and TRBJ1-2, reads GAGVSQSPSNKVTEKGKDVELRCDPISGHTALYWYRQSLGQGLEFLIYFQGNSAPDKSGLPSDRFSAERTGGSVSTLTIQRTQQEDSAVYLCASSPGQSTGYTFGSGTRLTVV.

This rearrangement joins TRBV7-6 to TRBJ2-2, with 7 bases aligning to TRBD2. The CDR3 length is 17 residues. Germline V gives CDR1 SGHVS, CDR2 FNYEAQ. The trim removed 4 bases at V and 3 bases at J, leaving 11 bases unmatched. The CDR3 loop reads CASSSFLRGRDTGELFF. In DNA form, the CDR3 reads TGTGCCAGCAGCTCCTTCCTCCGGGGGAGGGACACCGGGGAGCTGTTTTTT.

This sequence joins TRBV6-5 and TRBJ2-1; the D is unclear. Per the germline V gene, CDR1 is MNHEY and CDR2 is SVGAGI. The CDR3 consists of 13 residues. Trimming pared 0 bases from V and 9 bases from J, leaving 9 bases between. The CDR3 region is CASSYSTGGEQFF. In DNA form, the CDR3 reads TGTGCCAGCAGTTACTCGACGGGTGGTGAGCAGTTCTTC.

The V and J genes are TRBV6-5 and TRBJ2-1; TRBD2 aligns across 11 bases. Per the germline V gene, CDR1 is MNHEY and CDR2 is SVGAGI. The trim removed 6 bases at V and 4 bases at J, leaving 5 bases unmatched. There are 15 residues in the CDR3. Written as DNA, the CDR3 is TGTGCCAGCAGCCGGACTAGCGGGCGATACAATGAGCAGTTCTTC. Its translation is CASSRTSGRYNEQFF.